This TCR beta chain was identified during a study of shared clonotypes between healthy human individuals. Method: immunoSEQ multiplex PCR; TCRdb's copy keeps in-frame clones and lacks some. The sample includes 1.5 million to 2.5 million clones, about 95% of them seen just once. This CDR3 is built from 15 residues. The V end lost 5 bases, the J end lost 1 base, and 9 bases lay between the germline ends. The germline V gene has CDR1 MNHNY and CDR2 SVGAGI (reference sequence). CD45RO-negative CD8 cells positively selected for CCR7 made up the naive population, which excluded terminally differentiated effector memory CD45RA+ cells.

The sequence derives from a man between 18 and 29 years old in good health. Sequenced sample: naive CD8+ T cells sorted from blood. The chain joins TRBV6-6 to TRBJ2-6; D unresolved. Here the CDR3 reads CASSLVLSGANVLTF. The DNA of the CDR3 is TGTGCCAGCAGTCTTGTGTTGTCTGGGGCCAACGTCCTGACTTTC.